The TCR beta chain described here comes from a study of blood T cell repertoires in COVID-19. As for the study in general: Whether acute or convalescent, the COVID-19 samples came from the United States, Italy and Spain. PBMCs, B-cell-depleted T cells, or T cells provided the cDNA or gDNA that made up the material.

In the authors' workflow: Amplification from reference gene primers served as the basis for estimated nucleated cell counts. This table comes from immunoSEQ multiplex PCR, and its TCRdb copy is limited to in-frame clones, with some not included. D and trimming come from the DNA, and the V and J calls and clone size come from that table. This table has approximately 70,000 clones, about 91% appearing once. The CDR3 consists of 15 residues. With 4 bases clipped from V and 5 bases from J, the junction kept 5 bases outside the gene matches. Germline V lookup: CDR1 SGHRS, CDR2 YFSETQ. The V call is TRBV5-1, the J call TRBJ2-1; 11 positions agree with TRBD2. The source of this sequence is a woman aged 55 to 70 with active COVID-19. The sample comprised peripheral blood. CDR3 coding DNA: TGCGCCAGCAGCCCACTAGCGGGGGACCACAATGAGCAGTTCTTC. As protein: CASSPLAGDHNEQFF.